Presented here are 7 T cell receptor beta chains from one specimen sequenced in a study of T cell responses to AZD1222 COVID-19 vaccine. Method: immunoSEQ multiplex PCR; TCRdb's copy keeps in-frame clones and lacks some. The sample lists about 83,000 clones; roughly 86% were seen once. Sample: peripheral blood, taken on day 0 of AZD1222 vaccination. The receptors here all came from an adult in good health.

This sequence joins TRBV27 and TRBJ1-1; unclear D gene. V was cut by 0 bases and J by 2 bases, with 4 bases left in between. The CDR3 is 13 amino acids. The germline V gene has CDR1 MNHEY and CDR2 SMNVEV (reference sequence). CDR3 sequence (DNA): TGTGCCAGCAGTTTATCACCCAACACTGAAGCTTTCTTT. Its protein product is CASSLSPNTEAFF.

A few counts support this clone. The chain couples TRBV3-1 (or the pseudogene TRBV3-2) to TRBJ1-6; weak D call: TRBD1 (6 bases). The V and J ends lost 5 bases and 6 bases respectively, with 11 bases between them. Germline V CDR1 and CDR2: LGHDT, YNNKEL (reference sequence). The CDR3 is made up of 14 amino acids. In DNA, the CDR3 is TGTGCCAGCAGCGATTACAGGGTTAATTCACCCCTCCACTTT. The encoded protein is CASSDYRVNSPLHF.

This chain connects TRBV28 to TRBJ1-4; tentative D call: TRBD1 (5 bases). Germline V gene sequence: CDR1 MDHEN, CDR2 SYDVKM. This CDR3 region has 14 residues. The V end lost 4 bases, the J end lost 15 bases, and 21 bases lay between the germline ends. The CDR3 nucleotides are TGTGCCAGCAGTTCACAGGTTACCCATGAGTGGGTGTTTTTT. Amino acid sequence: CASSSQVTHEWVFF.

The chain uses TRBV6-5 and TRBJ1-5, with 10 positions matching TRBD1. The CDR3 spans 15 residues. V lost 6 bases, J lost 6 bases, and 8 bases stayed unmatched. Germline CDR1 is MNHEY and CDR2 is SVGAGI. The CDR3: CASSLGQGGTQPQHF. The CDR3 DNA follows: TGTGCCAGCAGCCTAGGACAGGGGGGGACTCAGCCCCAGCATTTT.

The J gene is TRBJ2-5, the V gene TRBV5-1, with 15 bases fitting TRBD2. This CDR3 comprises 17 residues. The ends lost 4 bases at V and 0 bases at J; junction bases unmatched: 4. Germline loops: CDR1 SGHRS, CDR2 YFSETQ. CDR3 nucleotide sequence: TGCGCCAGCAGCCCAGGACTAGCGGGGGGGAACCAAGAGACCCAGTACTTC. Translating it yields CASSPGLAGGNQETQYF.

The chain employs TRBV6-1 and TRBJ2-7; TRBD1 agrees at 11 bases. V gave up 3 bases and J gave up 4 bases; unmatched junction bases: 5. The germline V gene has CDR1 MNHNS and CDR2 SASEGT. The CDR3 loop spans 15 amino acids. The CDR3 sequence is CASSEPGQGGYEQYF. CDR3 bases: TGTGCCAGCAGTGAGCCGGGACAGGGGGGGTACGAGCAGTACTTC.

This chain joins TRBV10-2 and TRBJ1-2; TRBD1 is a possible D gene (5 bases). The CDR3 runs 12 residues. Per the germline V gene, CDR1 is WSHSY and CDR2 is SAAADI. The germline V and J ends were trimmed by 7 bases and 8 bases, with 14 bases remaining between them. In DNA form, the CDR3 reads TGCGCCAGCACCGACGGGACCGGGGGCTACACCTTC. Amino acid sequence: CASTDGTGGYTF.